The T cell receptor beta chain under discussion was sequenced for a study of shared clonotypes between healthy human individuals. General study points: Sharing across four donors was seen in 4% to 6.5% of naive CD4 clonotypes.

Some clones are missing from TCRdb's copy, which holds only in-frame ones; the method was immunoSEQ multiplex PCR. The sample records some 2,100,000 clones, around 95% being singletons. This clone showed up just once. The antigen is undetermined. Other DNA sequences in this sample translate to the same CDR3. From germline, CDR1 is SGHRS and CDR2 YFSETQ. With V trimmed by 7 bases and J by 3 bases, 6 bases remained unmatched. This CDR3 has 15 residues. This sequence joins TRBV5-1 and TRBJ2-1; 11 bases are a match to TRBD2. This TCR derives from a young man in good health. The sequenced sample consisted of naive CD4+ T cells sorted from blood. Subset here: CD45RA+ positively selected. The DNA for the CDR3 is TGCGCCAGCTCGCAAGGGACTAGCGGCTACAATGAGCAGTTCTTC. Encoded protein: CASSQGTSGYNEQFF.